The 14 T cell receptor beta chains below all came from one sample that was sequenced in a study of blood T cells in healthy people across ages. A second PCR, run for roughly 7 to 12 cycles, used a sample-barcoded 5' primer plus a J-beta primer mix. TCRdb independently ran MiXCR on the 5' RACE reads; one entry per CDR3 protein. The sample lists 1.2 million to 1.5 million distinct CDR3 sequences, around 59% occurring once. Material for sequencing was blood. The receptors derive from a man aged 18 to 30 in good health.

The chain links TRBV7-2 to TRBJ2-1, with 8 bases that match TRBD2. Per germline, CDR1 SGHTA and CDR2 FQGNSA. V shed 5 bases and J 4 bases; nucleotides not matched to a gene: 10. The CDR3 has 16 residues. In DNA form, the CDR3 reads TGTGCCAGCAGCGTTAGCGGGACTAGGATTTACAATGAGCAGTTCTTC. As protein: CASSVSGTRIYNEQFF.

V usage is TRBV5-1 and J usage is TRBJ2-5; 7 nucleotides match TRBD2. The CDR3 totals 14 residues. V shed 3 bases, J shed 5 bases, and the junction held 7 bases outside the gene matches. The germline V gene has CDR1 SGHRS and CDR2 YFSETQ. In DNA, the CDR3 is TGCGCCAGCAGCTCCGGGACTAATAAGGAGACCCAGTACTTC. It codes for CASSSGTNKETQYF.

This clonotype was observed at least ten times. This chain links TRBV7-2 with TRBJ2-4; D may be TRBD2 (6 bases). This CDR3 region has 12 residues. Trimming removed 1 base from V and 8 bases from J, with 6 bases in between. The germline V gene encodes CDR1 SGHTA and CDR2 FQGNSA. The CDR3 coding sequence is TGTGCCAGCAGCTTAGGGGGGGACATTCAGTACTTC. This translates into CASSLGGDIQYF.

This clonotype showed up just a few times. The chain is built from TRBV11-2 and TRBJ2-4, with D possibly TRBD1 on 6 matching bases. V lost 1 base and J lost 4, with 8 bases in between. Germline V gene lookup returns CDR1 SGHAT and CDR2 FQNNGV. CDR3 size: 14 residues. The CDR3 here is CASSLGQVKNIQYF. The CDR3 nucleotides are TGTGCCAGCAGCTTAGGACAGGTTAAAAACATTCAGTACTTC.

The chain combines TRBV3-1 with TRBJ2-1; TRBD2 aligns across 13 bases. The CDR3 consists of 15 residues. V trimming: 2 bases; J trimming: 8 bases; junction bases outside the gene matches: 3. The germline gives CDR1 LGHDT, CDR2 YNNKEL (reference sequence). The CDR3 DNA sequence: TGTGCCAGCAGCCAAATCGGGACTAGCGGGGATGAGCAGTTCTTC. Protein product: CASSQIGTSGDEQFF.

In nucleotides, the CDR3 is TGTGCCAGCAGCTTGGGGAAAGGACAGTACTTC. It is translated as CASSLGKGQYF. V usage is TRBV5-5 and J usage is TRBJ2-4; D is ambiguous. The V gene's germline CDR1 is SGHKS and CDR2 YYEKEE (reference sequence). The CDR3 runs 11 residues. V was clipped by 0 bases and J by 13 bases, with 8 bases between them.

The chain carries TRBV4-1 and TRBJ2-5, with 9 bases matching TRBD1. The CDR3 is 15 amino acids. Germline V gives CDR1 MGHRA, CDR2 YSYEKL. The junction had 7 bases not matched to a gene; V was cut back by 3 bases and J by 5 bases. CDR3 nucleotide sequence: TGCGCCAGCAGCCATGGGGACAGGGTCACGGAGACCCAGTACTTC. Translation gives CASSHGDRVTETQYF.

The rearrangement links TRBV6-5 to TRBJ1-4; no clear D gene. Germline V gene data show CDR1 as MNHEY and CDR2 as SVGAGI. This CDR3 comprises 14 residues. Deletions cut 2 bases from V and 6 bases from J, with 10 bases between. CDR3 DNA sequence: TGTGCCAGCAGTTACGCCCAGGAGGATGAAAAACTGTTTTTT. Amino acids: CASSYAQEDEKLFF.

The CDR3 loop is CATTDSYNSPLHF. The CDR3 DNA sequence: TGTGCCACCACGGACAGCTATAATTCACCCCTCCACTTT. This chain connects TRBV15 to TRBJ1-6; D perhaps matches TRBD1 (6 bases). CDR1 LNHNV and CDR2 YYDKDF come from the germline V gene (reference sequence). The ends were cut back, 7 bases at V and 3 bases at J, with 7 bases in the middle. The CDR3 runs to 13 residues.

The chain recombines TRBV21-1 with TRBJ2-7; TRBD1, as called in the table, went unchecked against the DNA. TRBV21-1 represents a pseudogene. This CDR3 is built from 14 residues. The chain's CDR3 is CATNWERPTYEQYF. DNA for the CDR3: TGTGCCACTAACTGGGAACGCCCGACCTACGAGCAGTACTTC.

V usage is TRBV5-4 and J usage is TRBJ2-1; 7 bases match TRBD2. CDR3 length equals 12 residues. The V gene's germline CDR1 is SGHNT and CDR2 YYREEE (reference sequence). The V gene end was trimmed by 7 bases and the J gene end by 2 bases; junction bases not matched to a gene: 0. CDR3 protein: CASGRAYNEQFF. In DNA form, the CDR3 reads TGTGCCAGCGGGAGGGCCTACAATGAGCAGTTCTTC.

This clonotype has more than one count but fewer than ten. The CDR3: CASSGDRGTSYEQYF. Written as DNA, the CDR3 is TGTGCCAGCAGTGGAGACAGGGGCACCTCCTACGAGCAGTACTTC. V gene TRBV28 combines with J gene TRBJ2-7; TRBD1 aligns across 8 bases. Germline lookup yields CDR1 MDHEN and CDR2 SYDVKM. V was pared by 5 bases and J by 0 bases, with 6 bases of the junction left unmatched. The CDR3 has 15 residues.

The chain recombines TRBV29-1 with TRBJ2-5; D gene uncertain. The length of the CDR3 is 11 residues. In germline, CDR1 is SQVTM, CDR2 ANQGSEA. V shed 7 bases and J shed 0 bases, with 6 bases lying between them. The CDR3 loop reads CSGAYQETQYF. The CDR3 DNA reads as TGCAGCGGTGCCTACCAAGAGACCCAGTACTTC.

The chain joins TRBV5-1 to TRBJ2-1, with TRBD1 matching 8 bases. The J call may be mistaken, given a closer DNA end match to TRBJ2-7. CDR3 size: 14 residues. The germline gives CDR1 SGHRS, CDR2 YFSETQ. This CDR3 reads CASRKQGADNEQYF. The DNA for the CDR3 is TGCGCCAGCAGAAAGCAGGGGGCGGACAATGAGCAGTACTTC.